This T cell receptor beta chain was found in a study of Ad26.COV2.S vaccination and SARS-CoV-2 variants. Across the study: Donor got 5x10^10 or 1x10^11 viral particles of Ad26.COV2.S.

Trimming took 4 bases from V and 3 from J; bases not matched to a gene: 3. The CDR3 extends over 14 amino acids. Germline V lookup: CDR1 SNHLY, CDR2 FYNNEI. Concerning this clone: The target antigen is unknown.

Method: immunoSEQ multiplex PCR; TCRdb's copy keeps in-frame clones and lacks some. The profile shows 440,000 or so clones, about 90% of them singletons. Study results and limitations: Relative to placebo recipients, vaccine recipients exhibited elevated spike-specific TCR breadth. It is possible that the TCR breadth and depth analyses underestimated the total T cell responses.

Described treatment: around 19 received Ad26.COV2.S at low or high dose, single or two shots; 5 received placebo; per-sample allocation not given. Repertoires come from day 63 after the first vaccine or placebo injection. Vaccine was an Ad26 vector expressing Wuhan-strain SARS-CoV-2 spike. Specimen: peripheral blood, collected in a trial of Ad26.COV2.S vaccine versus placebo. The TCR originated in a person between 18 and 59 years old who received the Ad26.COV2.S COVID-19 vaccine or a placebo. This chain joins TRBV2 and TRBJ2-7; 10 positions match TRBD1. CDR3 DNA sequence: TGTGCCAGCAGTGTTGGACAGGGGGTCTACGAGCAGTACTTC. It translates to CASSVGQGVYEQYF.